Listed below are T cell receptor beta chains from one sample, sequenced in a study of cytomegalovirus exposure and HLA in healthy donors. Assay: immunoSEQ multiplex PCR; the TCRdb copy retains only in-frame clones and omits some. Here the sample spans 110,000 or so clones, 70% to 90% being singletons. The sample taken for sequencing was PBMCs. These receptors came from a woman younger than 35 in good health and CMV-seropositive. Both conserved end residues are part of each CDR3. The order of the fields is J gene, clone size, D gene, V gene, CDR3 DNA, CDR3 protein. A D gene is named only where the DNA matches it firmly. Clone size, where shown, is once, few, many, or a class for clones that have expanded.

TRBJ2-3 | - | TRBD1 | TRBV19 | TGTGCCAGTAGTTCCGGACAGGGCACAGATACGCAGTATTTT | CASSSGQGTDTQYF
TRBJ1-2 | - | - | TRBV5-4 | TGTGCCAGCACCGCCGGGAGTCCTTCAGCCTATGGCTACACCTTC | CASTAGSPSAYGYTF
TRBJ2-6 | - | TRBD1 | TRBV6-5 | TGTGCCAGCAGCCTAGACAGGGTTGGGGCCAACGTCCTGACTTTC | CASSLDRVGANVLTF
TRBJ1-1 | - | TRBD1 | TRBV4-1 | TGCGCCAGCAGCCCAACCCAGGGTACAGGGGTGAACACTGAAGCTTTCTTT | CASSPTQGTGVNTEAFF
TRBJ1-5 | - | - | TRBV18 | TGTGCCAGCTCACCAGCGGGGAGCAATCAGCCCCAGCATTTT | CASSPAGSNQPQHF
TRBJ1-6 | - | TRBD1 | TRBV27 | TGTGCCAGCAGCTCCGGGACAGGGTTATTTTCACCCCTCCACTTT | CASSSGTGLFSPLHF
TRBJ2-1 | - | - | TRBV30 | TGTGCCTGGAGTGTACGGGTACTAGTGGAGCAGTTCTTC | CAWSVRVLVEQFF
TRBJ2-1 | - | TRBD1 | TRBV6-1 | TGTGCCAGCAGTGAAGCCGGGACAGCTCTGTTCTTC | CASSEAGTALFF
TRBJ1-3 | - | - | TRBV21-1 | TGTGCCAGCAGCAAATATTTTACCGGGACTCTGACTGGAAACACCATATATTTT | CASSKYFTGTLTGNTIYF
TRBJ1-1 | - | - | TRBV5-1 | TGCGCCAGCAGCTGGTTGGGGGGTATGAACACTGAAGCTTTCTTT | CASSWLGGMNTEAFF
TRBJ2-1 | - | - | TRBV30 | TGTGCCTGGTCCAACTACAGGGCTCGAGGCAATGAGCAGTTCTTC | CAWSNYRARGNEQFF
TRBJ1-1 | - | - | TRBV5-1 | TGCGCCAGCAGCGAACCGGGAGGCACTGAAGCTTTCTTT | CASSEPGGTEAFF
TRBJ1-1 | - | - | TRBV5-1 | TGCGCCAGCAGCTTCCGGGAAACAATGAACACTGAAGCTTTCTTT | CASSFRETMNTEAFF
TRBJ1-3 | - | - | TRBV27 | TGTGCCAGCAGTTTAGCGGGGGGCTCTGGAAACACCATATATTTT | CASSLAGGSGNTIYF
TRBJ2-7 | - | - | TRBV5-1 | TGCGCCAGCAGCGGAGTCCCCGATGTTAACGAGCAGTACTTC | CASSGVPDVNEQYF
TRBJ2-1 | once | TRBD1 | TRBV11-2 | TGTGCCAGCAGCTTCGAGGGGGCATTTGAGCAGTTCTTC | CASSFEGAFEQFF
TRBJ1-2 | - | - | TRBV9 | TGTGCCAGCAGCCCGGGGGGTAACTATGGCTACACCTTC | CASSPGGNYGYTF
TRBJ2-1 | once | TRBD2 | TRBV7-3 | TGTGCCAGCAGCTTTAGCGGGGGGGCTGACAATGAGCAGTTCTTC | CASSFSGGADNEQFF
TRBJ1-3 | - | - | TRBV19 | TGTGCCCGCCTGGTGCGGGGGGCCTTTGGAAACACCATATATTTT | CARLVRGAFGNTIYF
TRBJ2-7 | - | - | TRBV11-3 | TGTGCCAGCAGCTCTCGTATCCGCTACGAGCAGTACTTC | CASSSRIRYEQYF
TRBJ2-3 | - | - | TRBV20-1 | TGCAGTGCAACCTCGGGGGATACGCAGTATTTT | CSATSGDTQYF